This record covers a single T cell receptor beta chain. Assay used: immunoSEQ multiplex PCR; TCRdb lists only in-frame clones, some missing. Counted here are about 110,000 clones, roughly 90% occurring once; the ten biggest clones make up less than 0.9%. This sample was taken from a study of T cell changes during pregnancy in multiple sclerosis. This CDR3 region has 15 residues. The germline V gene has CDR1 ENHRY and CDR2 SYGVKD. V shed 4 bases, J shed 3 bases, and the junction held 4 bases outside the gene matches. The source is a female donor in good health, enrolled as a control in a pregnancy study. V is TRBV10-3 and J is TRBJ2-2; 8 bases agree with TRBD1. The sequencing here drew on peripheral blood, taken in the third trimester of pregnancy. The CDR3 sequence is CAISVDRVDTGELFF. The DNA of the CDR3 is TGTGCCATCAGTGTGGACAGGGTTGACACCGGGGAGCTGTTTTTT.